The clone carrying this T cell receptor beta chain was detected ten times or more. No antigen is known for it. Template switching (which added a universal primer site) was used, and cDNA carried unique molecular identifiers. TCRdb reprocessed the 5' RACE reads via MiXCR and lists one record per CDR3 protein. The repertoire holds 400,000 or so distinct CDR3 sequences, with 8.5% to 10% as singletons. Each donor was a healthy Caucasian. CDR3 length: 14 residues. V trimming: 6 bases; J trimming: 7 bases; junction bases outside the gene matches: 9. In germline, CDR1 is DFQATT, CDR2 SNEGSKA (reference sequence). The data belong to a study of identical twins. General study findings and limits: Compared with unrelated sharing, twin-shared out-of-frame alpha sequences had more low-probability sequences.

This TCR came from a woman aged 45-59 years in good health. The chain links TRBV20-1 to TRBJ2-1, with 10 bases lining up with TRBD2. The source material was naive T cells sorted from blood. The CDR3 is CSAPPVAGGNEQFF. As DNA, the CDR3 is TGCAGTGCGCCTCCTGTAGCGGGAGGTAATGAGCAGTTCTTC.